Listed here are 20 T cell receptor beta chains from one sample, sequenced in a study of cytomegalovirus exposure and HLA in healthy donors. PCR was performed using 60 Vbeta and 13 Jbeta primers. The assay was immunoSEQ multiplex PCR, and TCRdb's table has in-frame clones only and misses some. The sample consists of fewer than 250,000 clones, about 85% of them appearing once. Source material: PBMCs. All receptors come from a male donor in good health and CMV-seropositive.

The chain links TRBV7-9 to TRBJ2-3; the match to TRBD2 covers 13 bases. Germline V gene lookup returns CDR1 SEHNR and CDR2 FQNEAQ (reference sequence). This CDR3 is built from 18 residues. Germline trimming cut 3 bases from V and 2 bases from J; bases unmatched to any gene: 8. The chain's CDR3 is CASSFWTSGSGFTDTQYF. DNA of the CDR3: TGTGCCAGCAGCTTTTGGACTAGCGGGAGTGGATTCACAGATACGCAGTATTTT.

The gene calls are TRBV11-2 and TRBJ1-1, with 7 bases fitting TRBD1. The CDR3 loop spans 17 amino acids. J gave up 2 bases and V 2 bases, and 11 bases lay outside the gene matches. Germline CDR1 reads SGHAT; CDR2 reads FQNNGV. The CDR3 reads CASSLPRDRASNTEAFF. CDR3 nucleotide sequence: TGTGCCAGCAGCTTACCCCGAGACAGGGCAAGCAACACTGAAGCTTTCTTT.

The CDR3 sequence is CASSIEGTGLRRETQYF. CDR3 DNA: TGTGCCAGTAGTATAGAGGGGACAGGGTTGAGGCGAGAGACCCAGTACTTC. V and J are TRBV19 and TRBJ2-5, with 9 bases lining up with TRBD1. CDR1 is LNHDA and CDR2 is SQIVND in the germline V gene (reference sequence). With V trimmed by 0 bases and J by 4 bases, 9 bases remained unmatched. The CDR3 is 17 amino acids.

The chain couples TRBV11-2 to TRBJ1-3, with D unresolved. The V gene's germline CDR1 is SGHAT and CDR2 FQNNGV. This CDR3 has 17 residues. V lost 1 base, J lost 0 bases, and 13 bases lay in between. DNA of the CDR3: TGTGCCAGCAGCTTAGTACTGGTTTCTGCCTCTGGAAACACCATATATTTT. This translates into CASSLVLVSASGNTIYF.

This clone was observed once. The DNA of the CDR3 is TGTGCCAGCAGTGGAGCAAACACCGGGGAGCTGTTTTTT. Residues: CASSGANTGELFF. The chain recombines TRBV9 with TRBJ2-2; D gene uncertain. There are 13 residues in the CDR3. Per the germline V gene, CDR1 is SGDLS and CDR2 is YYNGEE. V was trimmed by 5 bases and J by 2 bases, leaving 7 bases between them.

This sequence joins TRBV19 and TRBJ1-5; D is possibly TRBD1 (6 bases). V shed 6 bases and J shed 0 bases, with 12 bases lying between them. This CDR3 has 15 residues. Per the germline V gene, CDR1 is LNHDA and CDR2 is SQIVND (reference sequence). CDR3 region: CASRLGAPSNQPQHF. CDR3 sequence (DNA): TGTGCCAGTAGATTGGGGGCACCTAGCAATCAGCCCCAGCATTTT.

The rearrangement joins TRBV11-2 to TRBJ2-7; 8 bases map to TRBD2. The CDR3 contains 12 residues. Per germline, CDR1 SGHAT and CDR2 FQNNGV. J was trimmed by 4 bases and V by 7 bases; bases with no gene match: 3. The CDR3 sequence is CASKTSGYEQYF. CDR3 in DNA: TGTGCCAGCAAAACTAGCGGATACGAGCAGTACTTC.

This clone was counted between two and nine times. The CDR3 spells CASRETGTGGNTIYF. The CDR3 DNA reads TGCGCCAGCAGAGAGACCGGGACAGGCGGAAACACCATATATTTT. The genes are TRBV5-1 and TRBJ1-3; 8 bases match TRBD1. CDR1 SGHRS and CDR2 YFSETQ come from the germline V gene. CDR3 length: 15 amino acids. The ends lost 5 bases at V and 4 bases at J; junction bases unmatched: 8.

The rearrangement uses TRBV6-6 and TRBJ2-3, with 9 bases matching TRBD1. Trimming cost V 5 bases and J 2 bases; bases outside gene matches: 8. Looked up from germline, CDR1 is MNHNY and CDR2 is SVGAGI (reference sequence). This CDR3 comprises 16 residues. The CDR3 DNA is TGTGCCAGCAGTACAACCGGGACAGGGAACACAGATACGCAGTATTTT. It yields the protein CASSTTGTGNTDTQYF.

V gene TRBV11-2 combines with J gene TRBJ2-1; D might be TRBD1 (5 bases). V lost 6 bases and J lost 4, with 13 bases in between. Germline V lookup: CDR1 SGHAT, CDR2 FQNNGV. The CDR3 spans 14 residues. The CDR3 region is CASRHNQGYNEQFF. The CDR3 DNA follows: TGTGCCAGCAGACATAACCAGGGTTACAATGAGCAGTTCTTC.

This clone occurred once. Here the CDR3 reads CASSPVAGGVETQYF. DNA of the CDR3: TGTGCCAGCTCACCTGTAGCGGGGGGAGTAGAGACCCAGTACTTC. The V gene is TRBV18, the J gene TRBJ2-5, with 10 bases that match TRBD2. Germline CDR1 reads KGHSH; CDR2 reads LQKENI. With 3 bases clipped from V and 4 bases from J, the junction kept 5 bases outside the gene matches. This CDR3 comprises 15 residues.

The chain carries TRBV28 and TRBJ2-7; 9 positions match TRBD1. Losses at the gene ends were 3 bases for V and 3 bases for J; bases not matched to a gene: 6. The CDR3 runs to 15 residues. Germline V gene data show CDR1 as MDHEN and CDR2 as SYDVKM. CDR3 DNA sequence: TGTGCCAGCAGTTTGCCCGGGACAGGGAACTACGAGCAGTACTTC. Protein: CASSLPGTGNYEQYF.

The chain combines TRBV27 with TRBJ2-1; D may be TRBD2 (6 bases). Germline V gives CDR1 MNHEY, CDR2 SMNVEV (reference sequence). The CDR3 has 17 residues. Trimming took off 3 bases at V and 9 bases at J, with 24 bases between the two ends. The CDR3 sequence is CASSLGVRDFRGSEQFF. Here the CDR3 DNA reads TGTGCCAGCAGTTTGGGAGTGAGGGACTTCCGAGGGAGTGAGCAGTTCTTC.

This clone was seen a single time. The V call is TRBV6-5, the J call TRBJ2-7; weak D call: TRBD2 (6 bases). Trimming pared 2 bases from V and 3 bases from J, leaving 14 bases between. The CDR3 runs to 15 residues. In germline, CDR1 is MNHEY, CDR2 SVGAGI. The CDR3 is CASSYSHGGNYEQYF. CDR3 DNA: TGTGCCAGCAGTTACAGTCACGGGGGAAACTACGAGCAGTACTTC.

The V and J genes are TRBV6-1 and TRBJ2-7, with D possibly matching TRBD2 (6 bases). CDR3 length equals 15 residues. The germline V and J ends were trimmed by 4 bases and 3 bases, with 16 bases remaining between them. Germline V CDR1 and CDR2: MNHNS, SASEGT. CDR3 sequence (DNA): TGTGCCAGCAGTGTCGCGCTAGCGACCATCTACGAGCAGTACTTC. Amino acids: CASSVALATIYEQYF.

With regard to this clone: In the same sample, other DNA sequences code for this CDR3. This chain uses TRBV10-3 with TRBJ1-1, with D perhaps matching TRBD1 (5 bases). Germline V gene lookup returns CDR1 ENHRY and CDR2 SYGVKD. V was shortened by 6 bases and J by 1 base, with 9 bases between the two germline ends. This CDR3 comprises 13 residues. This CDR3 is CAISPQGNTEAFF. The CDR3 bases are TGTGCCATCAGCCCGCAGGGGAACACTGAAGCTTTCTTT.

The chain couples TRBV19 to TRBJ1-1; D is perhaps TRBD1 (6 bases). Trimming left V 6 bases short and J 2 bases short, with 16 bases between. Germline V gene data show CDR1 as LNHDA and CDR2 as SQIVND (reference sequence). The CDR3 is 15 amino acids. CDR3 protein: CASRTDAGDNTEAFF. For the CDR3, the DNA is TGTGCCAGTAGAACTGACGCAGGGGATAACACTGAAGCTTTCTTT.

The V call is TRBV5-4, the J call TRBJ1-1; 9 bases match TRBD1. This CDR3 comprises 16 residues. Trimming removed 2 bases from V and 1 base from J; junction bases left unmatched: 6. The germline V gene has CDR1 SGHNT and CDR2 YYREEE (reference sequence). CDR3 nucleotide sequence: TGTGCCAGCAGCTTAATCGGGACAGGGAGGAACACTGAAGCTTTCTTT. This gives the protein CASSLIGTGRNTEAFF.

V usage is TRBV30 and J usage is TRBJ1-5; TRBD1 might be the D (5 bases). Between the trimmed V and J ends, which lost 0 bases and 4 bases, there was a span of 7 bases. CDR3 size: 13 residues. Germline V lookup: CDR1 GTSNPN, CDR2 SVGIG (reference sequence). The CDR3 DNA sequence: TGTGCCTGGAGTGTACAGGAAAATCAGCCCCAGCATTTT. Translating it yields CAWSVQENQPQHF.

The chain joins TRBV4-3 to TRBJ1-5; the D gene is possibly TRBD1 (5 bases). This CDR3 region has 18 residues. CDR1 and CDR2 (germline): LGHNA, YSLEER. Trimming took off 0 bases at V and 1 base at J, with 16 bases between the two ends. The CDR3 is CASSQDPQQAGSNQPQHF. As DNA, the CDR3 is TGCGCCAGCAGCCAAGATCCTCAACAGGCGGGAAGCAATCAGCCCCAGCATTTT.